The sequence of this TCR beta chain was determined in a study of T-cell memory formation after mild COVID-19. The study's findings and limits: Most CD4+ clones that shrank were in CM and EM, while CD8+ ones turned up in EMRA.

Of note for this clonotype: Its cognate antigen is unknown.

The CDR3 consists of 14 residues. Germline V CDR1 and CDR2: LNHDA, SQIVND (reference sequence). V was clipped by 5 bases and J by 10 bases, with 18 bases between them. TCRdb recomputed calls from the 5' RACE reads with MiXCR, one row per CDR3 protein. Of about 160,000 distinct CDR3 sequences listed, roughly a third are singletons. This receptor was identified in an adult woman who had mild COVID-19 (a few samples of this study predate the infection). Cell type and time point are not known. The chain couples TRBV19 to TRBJ2-1; D perhaps matches TRBD1 (6 bases). Specimen: PBMCs or a T cell subset sorted from them (not recorded which). The CDR3 DNA reads as TGTGCCAGTAGTCCCCGGGACATCGCCGGGGAGCAGTTCTTC. Encoded protein: CASSPRDIAGEQFF.